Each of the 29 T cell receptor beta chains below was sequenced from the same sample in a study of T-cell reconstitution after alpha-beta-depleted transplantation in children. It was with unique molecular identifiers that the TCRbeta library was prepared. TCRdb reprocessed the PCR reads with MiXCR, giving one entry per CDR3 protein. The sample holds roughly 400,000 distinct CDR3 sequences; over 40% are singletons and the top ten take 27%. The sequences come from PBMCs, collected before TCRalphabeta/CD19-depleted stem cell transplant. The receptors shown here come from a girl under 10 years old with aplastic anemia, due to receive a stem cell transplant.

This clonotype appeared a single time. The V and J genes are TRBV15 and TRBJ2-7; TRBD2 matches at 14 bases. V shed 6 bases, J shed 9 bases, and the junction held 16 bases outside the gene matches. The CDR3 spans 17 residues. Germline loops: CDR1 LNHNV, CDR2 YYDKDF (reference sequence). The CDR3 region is CATREGARGLAGVPQYF. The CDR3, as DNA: TGTGCCACCAGGGAAGGGGCTAGGGGACTAGCGGGAGTCCCGCAGTACTTC.

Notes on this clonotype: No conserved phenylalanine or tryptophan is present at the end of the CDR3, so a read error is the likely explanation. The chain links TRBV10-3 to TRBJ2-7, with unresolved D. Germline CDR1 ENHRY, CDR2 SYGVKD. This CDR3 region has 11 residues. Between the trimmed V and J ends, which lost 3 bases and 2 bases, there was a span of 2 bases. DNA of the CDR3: TGTGCCATCAGTGACCCCTACGAGCAGTACCTC. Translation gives CAISDPYEQYL.

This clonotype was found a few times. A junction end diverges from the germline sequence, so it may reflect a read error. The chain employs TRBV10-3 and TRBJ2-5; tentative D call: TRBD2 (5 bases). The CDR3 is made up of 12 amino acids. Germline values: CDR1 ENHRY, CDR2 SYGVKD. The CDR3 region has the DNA TGTGCGATCAGTGAGAGGGAAGAGACCCAGTACTTC. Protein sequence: CAISEREETQYF.

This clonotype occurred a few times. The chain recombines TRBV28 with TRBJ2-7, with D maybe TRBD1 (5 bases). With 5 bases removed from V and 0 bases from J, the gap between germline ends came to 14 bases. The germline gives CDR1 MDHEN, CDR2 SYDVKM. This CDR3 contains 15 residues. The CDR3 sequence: CASSGAPGISYEQYF. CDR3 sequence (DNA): TGTGCCAGCAGTGGAGCACCAGGGATCTCCTACGAGCAGTACTTC.

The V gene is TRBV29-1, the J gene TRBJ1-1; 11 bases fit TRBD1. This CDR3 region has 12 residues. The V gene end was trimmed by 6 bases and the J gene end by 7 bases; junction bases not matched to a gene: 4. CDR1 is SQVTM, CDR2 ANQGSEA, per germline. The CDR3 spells CSVGDRGGEAFF. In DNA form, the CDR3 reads TGCAGCGTGGGGGACAGGGGGGGTGAAGCTTTCTTT.

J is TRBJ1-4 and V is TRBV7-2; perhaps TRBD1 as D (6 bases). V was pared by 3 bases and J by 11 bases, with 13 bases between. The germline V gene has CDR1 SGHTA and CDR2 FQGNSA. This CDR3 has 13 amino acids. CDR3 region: CASSFPDSSKLFF. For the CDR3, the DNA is TGTGCCAGCAGCTTCCCGGACAGTTCTAAACTGTTTTTT. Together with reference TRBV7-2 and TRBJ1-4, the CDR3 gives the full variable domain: GAGVSQSPSNKVTEKGKDVELRCDPISGHTALYWYRQSLGQGLEFLIYFQGNSAPDKSGLPSDRFSAERTGGSVSTLTIQRTQQEDSAVYLCASSFPDSSKLFFGSGTQLSVL.

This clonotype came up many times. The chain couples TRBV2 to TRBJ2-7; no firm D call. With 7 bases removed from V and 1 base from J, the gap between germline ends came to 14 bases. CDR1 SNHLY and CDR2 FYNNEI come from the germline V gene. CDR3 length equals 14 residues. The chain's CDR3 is CASTLTAGSYEQYF. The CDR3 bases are TGTGCCAGCACCCTCACCGCAGGTTCCTACGAGCAGTACTTC.

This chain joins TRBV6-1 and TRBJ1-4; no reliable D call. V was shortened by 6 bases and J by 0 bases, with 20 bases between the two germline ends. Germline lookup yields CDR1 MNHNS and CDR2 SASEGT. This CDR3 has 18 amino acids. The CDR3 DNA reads TGTGCCAGCAGGCCATCTGGTCCGGGGTTTGCAACTAATGAAAAACTGTTTTTT. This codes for CASRPSGPGFATNEKLFF.

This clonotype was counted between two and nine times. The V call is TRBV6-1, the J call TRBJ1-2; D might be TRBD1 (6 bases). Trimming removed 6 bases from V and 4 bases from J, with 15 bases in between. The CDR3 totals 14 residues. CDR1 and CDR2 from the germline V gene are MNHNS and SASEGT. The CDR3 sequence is CASRQGISSYGYTF. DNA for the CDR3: TGTGCCAGCAGGCAGGGGATTAGTTCCTATGGCTACACCTTC.

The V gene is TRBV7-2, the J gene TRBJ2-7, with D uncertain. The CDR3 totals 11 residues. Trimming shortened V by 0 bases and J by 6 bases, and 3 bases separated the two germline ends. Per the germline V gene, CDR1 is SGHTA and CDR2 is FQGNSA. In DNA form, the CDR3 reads TGTGCCAGCAGCTTAGCGATCGAGCAGTACTTC. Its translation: CASSLAIEQYF.

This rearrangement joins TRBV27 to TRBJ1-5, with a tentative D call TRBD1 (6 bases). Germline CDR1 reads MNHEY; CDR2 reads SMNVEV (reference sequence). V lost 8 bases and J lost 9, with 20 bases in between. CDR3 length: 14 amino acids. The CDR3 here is CASSPGQSSRPQHF. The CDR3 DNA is TGTGCCAGCTCCCCCGGACAGTCCTCCCGGCCCCAGCATTTT.

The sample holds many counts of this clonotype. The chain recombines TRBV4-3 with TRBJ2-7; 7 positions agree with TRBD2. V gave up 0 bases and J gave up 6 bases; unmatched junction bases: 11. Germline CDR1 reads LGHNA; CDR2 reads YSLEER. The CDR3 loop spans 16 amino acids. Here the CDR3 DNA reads TGCGCCAGCAGCCAAGATCTGAAGGCGGGAGTATTCGAGCAGTACTTC. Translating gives CASSQDLKAGVFEQYF.

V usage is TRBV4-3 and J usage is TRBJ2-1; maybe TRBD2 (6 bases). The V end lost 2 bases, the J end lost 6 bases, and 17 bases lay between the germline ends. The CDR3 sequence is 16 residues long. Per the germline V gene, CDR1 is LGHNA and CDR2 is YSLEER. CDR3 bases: TGCGCCAGCAGCCAATTCCGCGCCCCTAGCGCCAATGAGCAGTTCTTC. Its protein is CASSQFRAPSANEQFF.

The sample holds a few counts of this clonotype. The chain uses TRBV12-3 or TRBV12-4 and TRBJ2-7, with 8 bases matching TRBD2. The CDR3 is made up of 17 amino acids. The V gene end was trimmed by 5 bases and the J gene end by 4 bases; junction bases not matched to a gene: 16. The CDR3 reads CASSQGLARRASYEQYF. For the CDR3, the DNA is TGTGCCAGCAGTCAAGGACTAGCCAGAAGGGCTTCTTACGAGCAGTACTTC.

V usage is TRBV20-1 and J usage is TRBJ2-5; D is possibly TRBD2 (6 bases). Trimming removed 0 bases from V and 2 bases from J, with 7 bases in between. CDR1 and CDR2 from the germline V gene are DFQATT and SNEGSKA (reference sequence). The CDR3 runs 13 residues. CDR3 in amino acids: CSAREGLQETQYF. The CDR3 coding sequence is TGCAGTGCTAGAGAGGGACTTCAAGAGACCCAGTACTTC.

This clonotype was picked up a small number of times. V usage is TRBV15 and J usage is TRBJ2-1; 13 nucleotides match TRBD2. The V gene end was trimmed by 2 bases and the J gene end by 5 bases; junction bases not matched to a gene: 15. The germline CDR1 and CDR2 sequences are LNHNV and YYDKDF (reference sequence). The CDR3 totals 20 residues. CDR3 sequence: CATSRPPIGLAGAPHNEQFF. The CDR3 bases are TGTGCCACCAGCAGACCCCCGATTGGACTAGCGGGAGCTCCCCACAATGAGCAGTTCTTC.

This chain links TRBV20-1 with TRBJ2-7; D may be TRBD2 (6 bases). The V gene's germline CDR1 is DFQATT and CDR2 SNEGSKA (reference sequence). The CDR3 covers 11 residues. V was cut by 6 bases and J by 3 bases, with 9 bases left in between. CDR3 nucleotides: TGCAGTGCAGGAGGGCTCTACGAGCAGTACTTC. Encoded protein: CSAGGLYEQYF.

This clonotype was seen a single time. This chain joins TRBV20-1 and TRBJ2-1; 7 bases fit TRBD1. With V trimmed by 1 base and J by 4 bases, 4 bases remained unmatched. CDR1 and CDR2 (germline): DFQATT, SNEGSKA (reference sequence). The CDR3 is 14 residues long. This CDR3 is CSARGQGVYNEQFF. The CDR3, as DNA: TGCAGTGCTAGAGGACAGGGCGTGTACAATGAGCAGTTCTTC.

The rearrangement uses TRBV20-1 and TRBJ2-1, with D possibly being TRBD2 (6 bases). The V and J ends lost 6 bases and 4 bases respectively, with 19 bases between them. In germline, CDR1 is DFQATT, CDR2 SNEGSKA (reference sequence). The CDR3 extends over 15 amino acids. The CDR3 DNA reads TGCAGTGCCCGGGGGTTGTGGACTGGATACAATGAGCAGTTCTTC. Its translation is CSARGLWTGYNEQFF.

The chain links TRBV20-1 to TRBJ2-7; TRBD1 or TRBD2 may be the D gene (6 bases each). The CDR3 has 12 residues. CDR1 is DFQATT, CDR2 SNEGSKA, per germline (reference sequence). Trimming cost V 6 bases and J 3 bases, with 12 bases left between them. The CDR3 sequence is CSAQGLIYEQYF. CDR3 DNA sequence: TGCAGTGCACAGGGACTCATCTACGAGCAGTACTTC.

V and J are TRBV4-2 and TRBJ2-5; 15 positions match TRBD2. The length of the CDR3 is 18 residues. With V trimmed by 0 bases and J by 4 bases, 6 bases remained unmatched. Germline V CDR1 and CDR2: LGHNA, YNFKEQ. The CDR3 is CASSQDLGTSGRRETQYF. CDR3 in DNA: TGTGCCAGCAGCCAAGATCTCGGGACTAGCGGGAGGAGAGAGACCCAGTACTTC.

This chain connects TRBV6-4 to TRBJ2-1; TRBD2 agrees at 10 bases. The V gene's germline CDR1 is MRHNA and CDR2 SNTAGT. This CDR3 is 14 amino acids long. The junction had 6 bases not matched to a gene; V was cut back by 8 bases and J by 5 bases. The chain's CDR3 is CASSRTSGHNEQFF. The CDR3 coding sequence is TGTGCCAGCTCCAGGACTAGCGGACACAATGAGCAGTTCTTC.

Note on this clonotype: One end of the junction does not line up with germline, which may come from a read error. The CDR3, as DNA: TGTGCCAGCAGTTTTCCGGGGACTGGCTGCGAGCCGTACTTC. Translated, it gives CASSFPGTGCEPYF. The V call is TRBV28, the J call TRBJ2-7; maybe TRBD2 (6 bases). Per the germline V gene, CDR1 is MDHEN and CDR2 is SYDVKM. This CDR3 contains 14 residues.

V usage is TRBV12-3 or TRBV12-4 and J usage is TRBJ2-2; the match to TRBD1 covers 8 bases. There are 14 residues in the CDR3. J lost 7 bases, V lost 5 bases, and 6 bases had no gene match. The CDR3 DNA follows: TGTGCCAGCAGTGCCGGGACAGGCGGCGGGGAGCTGTTTTTT. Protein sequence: CASSAGTGGGELFF.

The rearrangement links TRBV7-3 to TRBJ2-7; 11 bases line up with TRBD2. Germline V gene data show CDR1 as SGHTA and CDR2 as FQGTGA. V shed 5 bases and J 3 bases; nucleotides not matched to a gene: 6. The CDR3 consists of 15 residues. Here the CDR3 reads CASSPRLAGRYEQYF. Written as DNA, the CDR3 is TGTGCCAGCAGCCCCCGACTAGCGGGACGCTACGAGCAGTACTTC.

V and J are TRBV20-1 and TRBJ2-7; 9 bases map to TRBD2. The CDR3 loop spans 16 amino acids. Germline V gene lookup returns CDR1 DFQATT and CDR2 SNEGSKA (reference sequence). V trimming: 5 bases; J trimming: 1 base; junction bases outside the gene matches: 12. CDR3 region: CSADHSGSALSYEQYF. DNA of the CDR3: TGCAGTGCTGACCATAGCGGGAGCGCCCTTTCCTACGAGCAGTACTTC.

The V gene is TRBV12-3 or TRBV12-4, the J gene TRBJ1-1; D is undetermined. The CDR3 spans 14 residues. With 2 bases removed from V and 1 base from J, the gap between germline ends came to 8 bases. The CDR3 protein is CASSLWEGNTEAFF. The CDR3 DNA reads TGTGCCAGCAGTTTATGGGAGGGGAACACTGAAGCTTTCTTT.

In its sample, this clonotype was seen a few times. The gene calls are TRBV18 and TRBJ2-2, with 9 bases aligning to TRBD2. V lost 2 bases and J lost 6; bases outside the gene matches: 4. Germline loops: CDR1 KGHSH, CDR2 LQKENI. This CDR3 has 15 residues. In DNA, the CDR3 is TGTGCCAGCTCACCATACCTAGCGGGACCCGGGGAGCTGTTTTTT. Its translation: CASSPYLAGPGELFF. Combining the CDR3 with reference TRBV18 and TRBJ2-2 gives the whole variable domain NAGVMQNPRHLVRRRGQEARLRCSPMKGHSHVYWYRQLPEEGLKFMVYLQKENIIDESGMPKERFSAEFPKEGPSILRIQQVVRGDSAAYFCASSPYLAGPGELFFGEGSRLTVL.

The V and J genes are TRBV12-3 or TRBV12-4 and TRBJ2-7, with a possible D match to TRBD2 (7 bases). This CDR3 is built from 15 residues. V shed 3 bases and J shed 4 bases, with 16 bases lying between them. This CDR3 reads CASSLGAGAKYEQYF. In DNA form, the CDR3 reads TGTGCCAGCAGTTTGGGGGCGGGAGCGAAGTACGAGCAGTACTTC.